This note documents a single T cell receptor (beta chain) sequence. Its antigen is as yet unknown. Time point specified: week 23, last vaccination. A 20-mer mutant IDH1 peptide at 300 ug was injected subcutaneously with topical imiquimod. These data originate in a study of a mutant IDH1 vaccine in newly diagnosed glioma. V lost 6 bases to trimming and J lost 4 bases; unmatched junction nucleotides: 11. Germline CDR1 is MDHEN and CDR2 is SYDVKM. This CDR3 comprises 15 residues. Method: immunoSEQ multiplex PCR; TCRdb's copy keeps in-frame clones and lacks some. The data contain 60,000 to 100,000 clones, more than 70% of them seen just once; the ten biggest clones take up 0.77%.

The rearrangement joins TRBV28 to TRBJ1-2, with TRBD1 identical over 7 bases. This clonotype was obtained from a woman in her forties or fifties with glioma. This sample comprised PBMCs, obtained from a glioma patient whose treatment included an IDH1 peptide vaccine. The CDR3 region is CASSETGAIGYGYTF. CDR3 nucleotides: TGTGCCAGCAGCGAAACAGGGGCTATTGGCTATGGCTACACCTTC.